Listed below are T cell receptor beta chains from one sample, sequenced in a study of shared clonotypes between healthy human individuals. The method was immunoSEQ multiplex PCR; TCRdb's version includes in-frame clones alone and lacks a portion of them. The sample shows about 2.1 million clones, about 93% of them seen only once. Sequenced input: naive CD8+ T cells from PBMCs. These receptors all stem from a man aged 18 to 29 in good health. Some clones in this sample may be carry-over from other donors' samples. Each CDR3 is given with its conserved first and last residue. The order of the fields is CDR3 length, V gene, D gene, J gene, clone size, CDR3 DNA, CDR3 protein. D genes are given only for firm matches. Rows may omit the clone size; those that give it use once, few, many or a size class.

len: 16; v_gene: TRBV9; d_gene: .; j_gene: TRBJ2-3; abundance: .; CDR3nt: TGTGCCAGCAGCCATCCCAAGGCCCTGGGGGGAGATACGCAGTATTTT; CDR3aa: CASSHPKALGGDTQYF
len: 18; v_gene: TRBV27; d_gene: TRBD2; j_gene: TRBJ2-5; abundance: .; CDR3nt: TGTGCCAGCAGTTTATCCCAGGACGGGGCGGGAGCATCAGAGACCCAGTACTTC; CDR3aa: CASSLSQDGAGASETQYF
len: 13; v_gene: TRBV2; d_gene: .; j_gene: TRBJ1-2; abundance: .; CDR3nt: TGTGCCAGCAGTGAAGGTCTTAACTATGGCTACACCTTC; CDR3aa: CASSEGLNYGYTF
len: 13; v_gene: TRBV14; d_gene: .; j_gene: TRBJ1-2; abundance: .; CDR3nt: TGTGCCAGCAGCCCTGATGGGGGTGAGGGCTACACCTTC; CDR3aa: CASSPDGGEGYTF
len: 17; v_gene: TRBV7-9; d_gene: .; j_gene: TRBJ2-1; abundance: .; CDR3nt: TGTGCCAGCAGCCCACGTGAGGGCCCGATATTCTACAATGAGCAGTTCTTC; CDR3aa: CASSPREGPIFYNEQFF
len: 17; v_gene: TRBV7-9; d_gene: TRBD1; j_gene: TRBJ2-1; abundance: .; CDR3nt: TGTGCCAGCAGCTTAGCGTACAGGGGACAAGCCTACAATGAGCAGTTCTTC; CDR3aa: CASSLAYRGQAYNEQFF
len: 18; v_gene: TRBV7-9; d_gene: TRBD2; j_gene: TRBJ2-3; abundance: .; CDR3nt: TGTGCCAGCAGCTTAATAGTAAGACTAGCGGGCAGCACAGATACGCAGTATTTT; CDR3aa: CASSLIVRLAGSTDTQYF
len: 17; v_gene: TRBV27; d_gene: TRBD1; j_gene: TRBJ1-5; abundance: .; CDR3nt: TGTGCCAGCAGTCCCTGGACAGGGACTCATAGCAATCAGCCCCAGCATTTT; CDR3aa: CASSPWTGTHSNQPQHF
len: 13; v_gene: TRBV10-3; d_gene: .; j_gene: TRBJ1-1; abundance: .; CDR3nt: TGTGCCACTAGGGGGGTGCTGGACACTGAAGCTTTCTTT; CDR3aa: CATRGVLDTEAFF
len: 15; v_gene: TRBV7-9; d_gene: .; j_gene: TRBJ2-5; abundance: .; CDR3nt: TGTGCCAGCAGCCACCCGACCCAACACCGGGAGACCCAGTACTTC; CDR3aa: CASSHPTQHRETQYF
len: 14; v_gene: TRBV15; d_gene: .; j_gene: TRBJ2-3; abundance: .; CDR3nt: TGTGCCACGAGCGGACGGAGAGAGACAGATACGCAGTATTTT; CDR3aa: CATSGRRETDTQYF
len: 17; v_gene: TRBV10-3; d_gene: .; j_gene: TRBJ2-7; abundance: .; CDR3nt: TGTGCCATCAGTGAGGGTTTCGTAGGAGGGGGCCTCTACGAGCAGTACTTC; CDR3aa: CAISEGFVGGGLYEQYF
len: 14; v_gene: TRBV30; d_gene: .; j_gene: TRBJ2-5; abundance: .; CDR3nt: TGTGCCTCATACTACCCTGTTCTGACAGAGACCCAGTACTTC; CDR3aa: CASYYPVLTETQYF
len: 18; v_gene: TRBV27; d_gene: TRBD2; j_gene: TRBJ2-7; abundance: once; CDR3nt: TGTGCCAGCGGAATAAGGACTAGCGGGACCGAATTAACCTACGAGCAGTACTTC; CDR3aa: CASGIRTSGTELTYEQYF
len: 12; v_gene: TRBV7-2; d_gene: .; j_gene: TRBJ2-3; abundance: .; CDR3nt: TGTGCCAGCAGCTTGAGGGCAGATACGCAGTATTTT; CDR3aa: CASSLRADTQYF
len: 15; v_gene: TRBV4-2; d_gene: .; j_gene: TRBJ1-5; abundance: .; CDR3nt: TGTGCCAGCAGCCAAGACGCCCAGGGCAATCAGCCCCAGCATTTT; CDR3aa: CASSQDAQGNQPQHF
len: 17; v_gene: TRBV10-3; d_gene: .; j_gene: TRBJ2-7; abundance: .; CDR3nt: TGTGCCATCGTCCGAGCAGACCACACTTCGAAACTACGAGTGCAGTACTTC; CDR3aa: CAIVRADHTSKLRVQYF